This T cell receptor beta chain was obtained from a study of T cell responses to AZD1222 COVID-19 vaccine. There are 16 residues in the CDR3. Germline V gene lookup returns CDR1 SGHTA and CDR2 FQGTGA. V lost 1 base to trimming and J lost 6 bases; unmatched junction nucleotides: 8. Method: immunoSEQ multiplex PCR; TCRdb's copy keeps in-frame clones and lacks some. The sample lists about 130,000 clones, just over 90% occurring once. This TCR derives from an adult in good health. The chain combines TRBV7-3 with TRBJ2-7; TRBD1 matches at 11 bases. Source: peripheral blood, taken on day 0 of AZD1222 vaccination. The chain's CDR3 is CASSLNPTGTGGEQYF. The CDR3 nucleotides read TGTGCCAGCAGCTTAAATCCCACCGGGACAGGGGGCGAGCAGTACTTC. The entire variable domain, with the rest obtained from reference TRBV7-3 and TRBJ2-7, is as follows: GAGVSQTPSNKVTEKGKYVELRCDPISGHTALYWYRQSLGQGPEFLIYFQGTGAADDSGLPNDRFFAVRPEGSVSTLKIQRTERGDSAVYLCASSLNPTGTGGEQYFGPGTRLTVT.